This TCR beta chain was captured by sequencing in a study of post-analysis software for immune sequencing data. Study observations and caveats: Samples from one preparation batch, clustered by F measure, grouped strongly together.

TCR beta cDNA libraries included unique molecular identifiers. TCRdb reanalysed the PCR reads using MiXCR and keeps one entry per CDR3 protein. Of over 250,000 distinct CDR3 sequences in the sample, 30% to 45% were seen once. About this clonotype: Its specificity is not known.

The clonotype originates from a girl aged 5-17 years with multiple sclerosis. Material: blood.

CDR3 in DNA: TGTGCCAGCAGCCAATGGCCGGGACAGGCCTCCCTTTCAACTAATGAAAAACTGTTTTTT. Translation: CASSQWPGQASLSTNEKLFF. The chain links TRBV3-1 to TRBJ1-4; 8 nucleotides match TRBD1. Trimming removed 2 bases from V and 0 bases from J; junction bases left unmatched: 14. From germline, CDR1 is LGHDT and CDR2 YNNKEL (reference sequence). CDR3 length equals 20 residues.